The entry that follows covers one T cell receptor (beta chain) sequence. V lost 4 bases to trimming and J lost 4 bases, with 17 bases between them. Germline-derived CDR1 and CDR2 are SGHDN and FVKESK. The CDR3 has 16 amino acids. The data stem from a study of control samples from healthy donors and cancer patients. The assay was immunoSEQ multiplex PCR, and TCRdb's table has in-frame clones only and misses some. The sample lists around 180,000 clones, about 91% occurring once. The receptor comes from a woman aged 40 to 50 in good health. The specimen sequenced was blood. V gene TRBV14 combines with J gene TRBJ2-1; D might be TRBD1 (5 bases). CDR3 DNA: TGTGCCAGCAGCCCTGCCCGGGCAGGGATGTACAATGAGCAGTTCTTC. Its translation: CASSPARAGMYNEQFF.